This T cell receptor beta chain was captured by sequencing in a study of T cell responses to AZD1222 COVID-19 vaccine listed by TCRdb under 2021. For context, the study as a whole: AZD1222 recipients given second doses at about 4 weeks or at about 12 weeks were pooled, since spike-specific TCR depth and breadth were not found to differ between the two schedules. TCR sequencing was performed for more than 230 trial participants, of whom 200 to 210 were given two doses of AZD1222 and some 25 were given two doses of MenACWY control vaccine. Enrollment into the trials was organized by age into subgroups of 18-55, 56-69 and 70-plus years, and those subgroups contained about 150, 27 and 61 TCR-sequenced participants, respectively. Findings and caveats that apply to the study as a whole: Participants were mostly white British, with more females than males. The authors suggested clonal diversity may have been underestimated. Spike-specific TCR breadth and depth rose significantly after two AZD1222 doses compared with day 0 and with MenACWY recipients. Conclusions about previously exposed vaccinees were limited because only six AZD1222 recipients were SARS-CoV-2 seropositive at baseline. Nearly half of unique spike-specific TCRs reportedly recognized epitopes outside regions mutated in the B.1.351 and B.1.1.7 variants. No day 14 peak-response samples were available, so repertoires were characterized only after the peak T cell response. In the small 56-69-year group, the increase in depth fell short of significance, most likely because of low power. CD4 TCRs associated with the vaccine covered the entire spike protein, and the dominant responses were in regions 160-218 and 743-854.

The sample's time point, from its label and the paper: baseline before first vaccination. Vaccinee samples came from UK trials COV001 and COV002, including a single-blind randomized controlled phase 2/3 trial of AZD1222 (ChAdOx1 nCoV-19) in healthy adults. For TCRbeta chain sequencing, PBMC samples from trial participants were taken at day 0 and at day 28 after the second dose. The CDR3 regions of human TCRbeta chains were subjected to immunosequencing. From the authors' description of their analysis: Repertoire TCRs were checked for matches against a reference library of SARS-CoV-2-specific TCRs that had been generated using the MIRA antigen-specificity platform. Breadth meant the fraction of unique TCRs that were SARS-CoV-2-associated, whereas depth meant the fraction of total T cells that were SARS-CoV-2-associated. Using the MIRA data, each spike-specific TCR was mapped to the spike region that the TCR reacts to and placed in a CD4 or CD8 class. Log10-transformed breadth and depth values were compared by one-way ANOVA with Sidak's multiple comparisons tests. What TCRdb holds here is the immuneACCESS table cut down to in-frame rearrangements. Part of the clones is not present; checked against another copy, under half of the missing clones reflect an unresolved V gene, and the others are unexplained. The V and J calls and clone size come from that table; D and trimming were worked out from the DNA. Present in this sample are fewer than 150,000 clones, about 94% of which were seen just once. The ten top clones hold more than 0.7% of the sample.

Turning to this clone: Its recognized antigen is unknown. No base-level quality is on record; no much larger clone is a single base apart.

The sequence was collected from an adult in good health. Sequenced here: peripheral blood, sampled on day 0 of AZD1222 vaccination.

The CDR3 here reads CASSLQWDTEAFF. The bases are TGTGCCAGCAGCCTTCAATGGGACACTGAAGCTTTCTTT. The sequence links TRBV7-9 to TRBJ1-1; the D gene identity is not certain. The germline V gene (reference sequence) supplies CDR1 SEHNR and CDR2 FQNEAQ. CDR3 length: 13 amino acids, cysteine to phenylalanine. The entry retains the CDR3 DNA only, 39 bases that are in frame from base 1. V is reduced by 5 bases and J by 3 bases, leaving a spacing of 10 bases between them. With the rest looked up from the reference TRBV7-9 and TRBJ1-1 genes rather than sequenced, the full variable domain is DTGVSQNPRHKITKRGQNVTFRCDPISEHNRLYWYRQTLGQGPEFLTYFQNEAQLEKSRLLSDRFSAERPKGSFSTLEIQRTEQGDSAMYLCASSLQWDTEAFFGQGTRLTVV.